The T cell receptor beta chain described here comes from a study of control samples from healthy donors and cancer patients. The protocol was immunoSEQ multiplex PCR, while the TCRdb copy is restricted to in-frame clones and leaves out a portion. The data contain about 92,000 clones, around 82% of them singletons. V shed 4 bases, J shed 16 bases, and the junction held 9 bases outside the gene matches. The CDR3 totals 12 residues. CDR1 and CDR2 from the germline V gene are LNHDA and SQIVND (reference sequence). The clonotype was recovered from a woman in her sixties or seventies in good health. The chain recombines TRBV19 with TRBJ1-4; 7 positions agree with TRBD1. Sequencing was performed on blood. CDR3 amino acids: CASSTPGQRAFF. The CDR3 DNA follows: TGTGCCAGTAGTACTCCGGGACAGAGGGCGTTTTTT.